This T cell receptor beta chain was recorded in a study of T cells in Graves' hyperthyroidism and ophthalmopathy (dated by TCRdb to between 2018 and 2021). Concerning the study at large: Peripheral blood samples were taken at the time of initial diagnosis, prior to any treatment. A discovery cohort of about a hundred patients, fewer than 50 with Graves' ophthalmopathy and approximately 60 with stable Graves' hyperthyroidism, was used to find distinguishing TCR V-J signatures. An independent validation cohort of fewer than 20 hyperthyroidism patients and about 16 patients who later progressed to ophthalmopathy tested prospective prediction of ophthalmopathy. The 100 discovery patients were divided at random into training and test sets in a 7:3 ratio. In about 6 Graves' hyperthyroidism patients, the study also compared T-cell repertoires from thyroid tissue with T-cell repertoires from blood. Once sampling was done, hyperthyroidism patients were given methimazole at a starting dose of 30 mg daily, whereas ophthalmopathy patients were given high-dose intravenous methylprednisolone. According to the paper, TCR Vbeta CDR3 sequencing was carried out on some 140 peripheral blood samples, which came from around 43 ophthalmopathy, under 85 hyperthyroidism and about 17 progressor patients.

Study-level results and caveats: Blood samples also contained most of the expanded thyroid clonotypes (frequency above 0.001), which suggests that blood repertoires may reflect thyroid immune responses. In validation, the model predicted progression to ophthalmopathy a median of 6.5 months before onset, with roughly 70% sensitivity and about 72% specificity. Sample size was not statistically predetermined, and blinding of investigators to group allocation was not performed. In cross-validation, a model built on a 13 V-J signature told ophthalmopathy apart from stable hyperthyroidism with just under 90% sensitivity and about 81% specificity, and in testing the same model reached 80%/75%.

Turning to this clonotype: The clone's antigen remains unknown. This could be a read error, since a much larger clone is one nucleotide away.

The TCR beta CDR3 regions were amplified from RNA transcripts. For the first round of RT-PCR on the TCR CDR3, the HTBI primer set was used together with the Qiagen OneStep RT-PCR kit. A second multiplex PCR round built the libraries, followed by size selection and purification. Paired-end sequencing of the libraries was performed with 100 bp reads on an Illumina HiSeq2000. Processing in the source paper ran as follows. Raw data were processed with SOAPnuke, discarding reads with adapters, uncalled bases, mean Phred below 15, or no exact constant-primer or identifier match. COPE v1.2.5 was used to merge the high-quality paired reads, and each unique nucleotide sequence was defined as a clonotype. MiTCR v1.1 was used to align the clonotypes against IMGT TRBV, TRBD and TRBJ reference segments. The analysis was restricted to V-J combinations with a frequency above 0.0001, which together covered approximately 99% of the repertoires. A TCS score was defined as the ratio between F50 (clonal expansion) and ExV (chaos), using BLOSUM62-based TCRdist between CDR3 peptides within each V-J. Welch's t-statistics and random forest reduced around 520 V-J features to about 12, which were used in a naive Bayes classifier (R e1071). TCRdb cleaned the public reads at Q25 with fastp, built clones with MiXCR and kept in-frame beta chains. Every entry covers one CDR3 protein and lists the most common genes and DNA from its rows. The V and J calls come from TCRdb's annotation, not from the publication. The sample yields hundreds of thousands of distinct CDR3 sequences; less than 25% were counted once. The ten largest clones take up over 9% of the sample.

Via the germline V gene, CDR1 is SQVTM and CDR2 ANQGSEA. Its CDR3 holds 14 amino acids, cysteine through phenylalanine. CDR3 DNA is the only sequence kept; it has 42 bases, read in frame from the first base. Ophthalmopathy patients had moderately to severely active disease, Clinical Activity Score of at least 3, NOSPECS grade of at least 4, and duration under 3 months. Patients with uncontrolled infections, other autoimmune diseases, pregnancy or lactation were excluded. Diagnoses relied on clinical symptoms, serum thyroxine and TRAb, thyroid ultrasound and orbital computed tomography. PBMCs were separated from 10 ml of fresh peripheral blood using Ficoll-Paque density gradient centrifugation. Total RNA was extracted using Trizol reagent, and RNA quality was assessed on an Agilent 2100 Bioanalyzer.

The sequencing input was blood. The chain is made from TRBV29-1 and TRBJ2-7, and TRBD1 aligns with 7 junction nucleotides. This clonotype was sampled from a woman in her 30s with Graves' ophthalmopathy. The CDR3 protein is CSVADRASSYEQDF. The nucleotide sequence is TGCAGCGTTGCAGACAGGGCCAGCTCCTACGAGCAGGACTTC.